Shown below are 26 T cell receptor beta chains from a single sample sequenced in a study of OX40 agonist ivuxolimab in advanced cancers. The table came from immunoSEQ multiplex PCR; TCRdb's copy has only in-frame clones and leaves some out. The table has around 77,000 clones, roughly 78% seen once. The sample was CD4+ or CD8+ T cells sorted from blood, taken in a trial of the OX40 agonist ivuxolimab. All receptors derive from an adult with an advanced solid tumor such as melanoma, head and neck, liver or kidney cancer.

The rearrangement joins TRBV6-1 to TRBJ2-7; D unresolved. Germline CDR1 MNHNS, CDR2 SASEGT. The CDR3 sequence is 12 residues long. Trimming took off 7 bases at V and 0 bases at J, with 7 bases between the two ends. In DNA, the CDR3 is TGTGCCAGCACGTCAGACTCCTACGAGCAGTACTTC. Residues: CASTSDSYEQYF.

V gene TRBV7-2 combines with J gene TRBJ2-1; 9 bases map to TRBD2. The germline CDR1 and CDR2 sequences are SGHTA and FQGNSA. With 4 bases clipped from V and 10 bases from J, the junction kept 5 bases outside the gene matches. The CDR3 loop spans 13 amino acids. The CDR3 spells CASSSQLAGEQFF. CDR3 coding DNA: TGTGCCAGCAGCTCTCAACTAGCGGGCGAGCAGTTCTTC. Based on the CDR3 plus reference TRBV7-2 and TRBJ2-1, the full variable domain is GAGVSQSPSNKVTEKGKDVELRCDPISGHTALYWYRQSLGQGLEFLIYFQGNSAPDKSGLPSDRFSAERTGGSVSTLTIQRTQQEDSAVYLCASSSQLAGEQFFGPGTRLTVL.

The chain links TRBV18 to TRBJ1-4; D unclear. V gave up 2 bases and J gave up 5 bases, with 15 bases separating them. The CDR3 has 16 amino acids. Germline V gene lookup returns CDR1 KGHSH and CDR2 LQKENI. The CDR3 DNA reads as TGTGCCAGCTCACCATCGGGCGAGTTGCTGAATGAAAAACTGTTTTTT. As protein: CASSPSGELLNEKLFF.

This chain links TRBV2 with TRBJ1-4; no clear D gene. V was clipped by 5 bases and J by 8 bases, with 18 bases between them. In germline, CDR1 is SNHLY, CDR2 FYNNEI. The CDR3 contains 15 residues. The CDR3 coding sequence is TGTGCCAGCAGTCCCCCAGGAGGGCCTCGAGAAAAACTGTTTTTT. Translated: CASSPPGGPREKLFF.

The CDR3 DNA reads as TGTGCCAGCAGCTTAGAAGCGGGCGGCTATGGCTACACCTTC. Translated: CASSLEAGGYGYTF. V usage is TRBV11-2 and J usage is TRBJ1-2, with unresolved D. The CDR3 consists of 14 residues. Germline lookup yields CDR1 SGHAT and CDR2 FQNNGV. Deletions cut 0 bases from V and 4 bases from J, with 9 bases between.

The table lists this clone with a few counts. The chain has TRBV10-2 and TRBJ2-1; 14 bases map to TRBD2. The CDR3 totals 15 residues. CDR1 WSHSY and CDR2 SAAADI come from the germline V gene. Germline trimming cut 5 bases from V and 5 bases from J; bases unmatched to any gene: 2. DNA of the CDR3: TGCGCCAGCAGTCCGGGACTAGCGGGAGACAATGAGCAGTTCTTC. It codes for CASSPGLAGDNEQFF.

The CDR3 sequence: CASSLSDRNTEAFF. The CDR3 DNA sequence: TGTGCCAGCAGCTTGTCCGACAGGAACACTGAAGCTTTCTTT. This chain uses TRBV5-8 with TRBJ1-1, with D perhaps matching TRBD1 (5 bases). Trimming took 1 base from V and 1 from J, leaving 8 bases between them. CDR1 and CDR2 (germline): SGHTS, YDEGEE. This CDR3 contains 14 residues.

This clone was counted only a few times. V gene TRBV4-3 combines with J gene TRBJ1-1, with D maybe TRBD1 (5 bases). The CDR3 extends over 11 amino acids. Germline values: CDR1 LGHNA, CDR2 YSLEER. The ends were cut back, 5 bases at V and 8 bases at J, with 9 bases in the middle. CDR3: CASSSRDEAFF. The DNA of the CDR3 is TGCGCCAGCAGCAGCCGGGACGAAGCTTTCTTT.

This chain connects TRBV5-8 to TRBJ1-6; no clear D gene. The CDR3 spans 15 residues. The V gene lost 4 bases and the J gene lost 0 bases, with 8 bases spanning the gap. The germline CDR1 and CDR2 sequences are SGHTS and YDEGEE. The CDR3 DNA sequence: TGTGCCAGCAGCCGGCCCAGCTCCTATAATTCACCCCTCCACTTT. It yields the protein CASSRPSSYNSPLHF.

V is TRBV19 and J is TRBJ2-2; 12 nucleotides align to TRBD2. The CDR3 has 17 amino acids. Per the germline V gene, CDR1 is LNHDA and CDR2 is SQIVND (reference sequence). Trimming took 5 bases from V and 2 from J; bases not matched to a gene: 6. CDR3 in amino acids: CASSPWTSGDNTGELFF. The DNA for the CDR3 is TGTGCCAGTAGTCCCTGGACTAGCGGGGACAACACCGGGGAGCTGTTTTTT.

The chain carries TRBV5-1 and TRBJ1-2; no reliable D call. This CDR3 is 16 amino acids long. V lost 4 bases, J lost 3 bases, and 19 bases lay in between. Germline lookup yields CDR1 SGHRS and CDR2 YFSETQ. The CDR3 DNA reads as TGCGCCAGCAGCCCCCGGACGAGGCCAACAGACTATGGCTACACCTTC. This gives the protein CASSPRTRPTDYGYTF. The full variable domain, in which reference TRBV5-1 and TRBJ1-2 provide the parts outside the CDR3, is KAGVTQTPRYLIKTRGQQVTLSCSPISGHRSVSWYQQTPGQGLQFLFEYFSETQRNKGNFPGRFSGRQFSNSRSEMNVSTLELGDSALYLCASSPRTRPTDYGYTFGSGTRLTVV.

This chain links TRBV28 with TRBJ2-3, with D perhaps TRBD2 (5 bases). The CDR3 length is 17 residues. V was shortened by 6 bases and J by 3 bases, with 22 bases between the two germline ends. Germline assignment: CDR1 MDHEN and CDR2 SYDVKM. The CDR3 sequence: CASSLSAAGVTTDTQYF. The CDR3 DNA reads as TGTGCCAGCAGCCTATCAGCGGCGGGCGTAACGACAGATACGCAGTATTTT.

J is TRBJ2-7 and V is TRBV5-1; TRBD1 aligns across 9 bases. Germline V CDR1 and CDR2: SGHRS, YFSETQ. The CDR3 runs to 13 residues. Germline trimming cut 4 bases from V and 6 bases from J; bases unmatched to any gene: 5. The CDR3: CASSPGTGFEQYF. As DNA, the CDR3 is TGCGCCAGCAGCCCCGGGACAGGGTTCGAGCAGTACTTC.

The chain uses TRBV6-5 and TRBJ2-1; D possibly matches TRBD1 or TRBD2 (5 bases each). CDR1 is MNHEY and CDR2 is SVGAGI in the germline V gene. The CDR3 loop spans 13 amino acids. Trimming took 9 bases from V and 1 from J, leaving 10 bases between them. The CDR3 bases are TGTGCCAGTAGCTGGGGGTCCTACAATGAGCAGTTCTTC. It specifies CASSWGSYNEQFF.

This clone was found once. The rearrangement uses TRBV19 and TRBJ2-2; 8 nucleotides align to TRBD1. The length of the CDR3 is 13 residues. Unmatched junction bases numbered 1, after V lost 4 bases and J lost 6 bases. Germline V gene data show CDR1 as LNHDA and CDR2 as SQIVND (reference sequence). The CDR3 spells CASSNRGAGELFF. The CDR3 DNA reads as TGTGCCAGTAGTAACAGGGGGGCCGGGGAGCTGTTTTTT.

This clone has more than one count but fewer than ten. DNA for the CDR3: TGCGCCAGCAGCCTCCAGGGGACCTACACAGATACGCAGTATTTT. It codes for CASSLQGTYTDTQYF. The chain couples TRBV5-1 to TRBJ2-3; D is perhaps TRBD1 (6 bases). This CDR3 has 15 amino acids. CDR1 and CDR2 (germline): SGHRS, YFSETQ. The V gene lost 4 bases and the J gene lost 2 bases, with 14 bases spanning the gap.

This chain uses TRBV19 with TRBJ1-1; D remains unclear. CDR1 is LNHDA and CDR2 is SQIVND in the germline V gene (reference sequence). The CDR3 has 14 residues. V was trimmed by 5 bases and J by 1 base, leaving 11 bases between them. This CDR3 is CASSLGPQNTEAFF. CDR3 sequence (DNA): TGTGCCAGTAGTCTTGGACCCCAGAACACTGAAGCTTTCTTT.

CDR3 region: CASSQGQILAKNIQYF. The DNA for the CDR3 is TGTGCCAGCAGCCAGGGACAGATACTAGCCAAAAACATTCAGTACTTC. The J gene is TRBJ2-4, the V gene TRBV7-9; 7 bases are shared with TRBD1. There are 16 residues in the CDR3. Per germline, CDR1 SEHNR and CDR2 FQNEAQ (reference sequence). J lost 0 bases, V lost 5 bases, and 7 bases had no gene match.

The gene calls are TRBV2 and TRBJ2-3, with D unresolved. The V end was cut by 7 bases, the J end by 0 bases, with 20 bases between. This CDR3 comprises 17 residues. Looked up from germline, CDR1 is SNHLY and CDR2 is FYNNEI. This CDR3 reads CASTDSVVYTSTDTQYF. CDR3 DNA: TGTGCCAGCACTGATTCGGTGGTCTACACTAGCACAGATACGCAGTATTTT.

DNA for the CDR3: TGTGCCAGCAGTGAACTGGGTCTAGGTGCAACTAATGAAAAACTGTTTTTT. It yields the protein CASSELGLGATNEKLFF. V gene TRBV2 combines with J gene TRBJ1-4; no clear D. V gave up 2 bases and J gave up 0 bases, with 13 bases separating them. The CDR3 loop spans 17 amino acids. Germline-derived CDR1 and CDR2 are SNHLY and FYNNEI.

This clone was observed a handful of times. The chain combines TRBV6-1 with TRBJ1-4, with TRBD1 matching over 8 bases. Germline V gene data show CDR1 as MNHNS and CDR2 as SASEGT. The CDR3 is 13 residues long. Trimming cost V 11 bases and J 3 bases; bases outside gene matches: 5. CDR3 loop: CAVTGVPNEKLFF. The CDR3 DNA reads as TGTGCCGTGACAGGGGTGCCTAATGAAAAACTGTTTTTT.

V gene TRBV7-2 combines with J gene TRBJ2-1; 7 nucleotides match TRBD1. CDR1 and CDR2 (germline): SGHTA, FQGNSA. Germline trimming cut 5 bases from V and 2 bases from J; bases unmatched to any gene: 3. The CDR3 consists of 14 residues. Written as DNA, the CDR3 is TGTGCCAGCAGCATCGGGACAGCCTACAATGAGCAGTTCTTC. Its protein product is CASSIGTAYNEQFF.

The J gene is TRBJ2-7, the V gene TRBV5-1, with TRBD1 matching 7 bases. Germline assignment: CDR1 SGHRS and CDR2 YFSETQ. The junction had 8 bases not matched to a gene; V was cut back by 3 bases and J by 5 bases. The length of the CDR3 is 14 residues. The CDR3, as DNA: TGCGCCAGCAGCTGGGGACAGAGGGCCCACGAGCAGTACTTC. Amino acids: CASSWGQRAHEQYF. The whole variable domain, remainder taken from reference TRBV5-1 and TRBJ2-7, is KAGVTQTPRYLIKTRGQQVTLSCSPISGHRSVSWYQQTPGQGLQFLFEYFSETQRNKGNFPGRFSGRQFSNSRSEMNVSTLELGDSALYLCASSWGQRAHEQYFGPGTRLTVT.

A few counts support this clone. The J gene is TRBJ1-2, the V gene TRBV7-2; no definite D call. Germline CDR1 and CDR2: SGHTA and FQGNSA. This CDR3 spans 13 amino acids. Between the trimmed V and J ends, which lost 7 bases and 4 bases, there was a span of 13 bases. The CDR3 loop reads CASNPGGGYGYTF. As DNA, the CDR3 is TGTGCCAGCAACCCCGGAGGAGGCTATGGCTACACCTTC.

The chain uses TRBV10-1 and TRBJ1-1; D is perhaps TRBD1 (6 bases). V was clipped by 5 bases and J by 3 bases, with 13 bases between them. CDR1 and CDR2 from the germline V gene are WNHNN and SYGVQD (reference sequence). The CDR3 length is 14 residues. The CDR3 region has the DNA TGCGCCAGCAGTACCGGACAGTTTTACACTGAAGCTTTCTTT. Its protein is CASSTGQFYTEAFF.

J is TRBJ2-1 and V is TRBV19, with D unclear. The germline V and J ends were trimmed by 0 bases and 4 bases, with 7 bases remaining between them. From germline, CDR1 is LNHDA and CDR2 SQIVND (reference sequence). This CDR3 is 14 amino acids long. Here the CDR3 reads CASSIDSRYNEQFF. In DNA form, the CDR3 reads TGTGCCAGTAGTATAGATTCGCGGTACAATGAGCAGTTCTTC.